The 5 T cell receptor beta chains given below trace back to one sample, sequenced in a study of T-cell reconstitution after alpha-beta-depleted transplantation in children. Unique molecular identifiers tagged the TCRbeta library. TCRdb re-analysed the PCR reads in MiXCR, keeping a single row per CDR3 protein. This sample has about 74,000 distinct CDR3 sequences; roughly 15% occur once, and the top ten carry about 30%. Sample: PBMCs, mostly from graft donor cells, taken 180 days after TCRalphabeta/CD19-depleted stem cell transplant. These receptors all come from a male patient aged 2 to 9 who had a stem cell transplant for acute lymphoblastic leukemia, so the T cells may come from the graft donor.

This clonotype was picked up a small number of times. Here the CDR3 reads CASSLNGRGPRYEQYF. The CDR3 DNA reads TGTGCCAGCAGTTTAAACGGGCGGGGACCCCGCTACGAGCAGTACTTC. The chain employs TRBV28 and TRBJ2-7; TRBD2 is a possible D gene (6 bases). Germline CDR1 MDHEN, CDR2 SYDVKM. This CDR3 has 16 residues. V gave up 2 bases and J gave up 3 bases, with 17 bases separating them.

This clonotype was found a few times. The chain couples TRBV7-9 to TRBJ2-3; D is unclear. Trimming removed 5 bases at V and 1 base at J, with 7 bases between. Per germline, CDR1 SEHNR and CDR2 FQNEAQ (reference sequence). The CDR3 spans 13 residues. The CDR3 DNA follows: TGTGCCAGCAGCCATCCGGGCACAGATACGCAGTATTTT. It specifies CASSHPGTDTQYF.

This clonotype was found a few times. The chain recombines TRBV10-3 with TRBJ1-1, with D unclear. CDR1 is ENHRY and CDR2 is SYGVKD in the germline V gene. The CDR3 runs 15 residues. Deletions cut 0 bases from V and 5 bases from J, with 13 bases between. CDR3 in DNA: TGTGCCATCAGTGAGTCGTGGGGAAAGAGGACTGAAGCTTTCTTT. Translation gives CAISESWGKRTEAFF.

J is TRBJ2-5 and V is TRBV7-7; 7 positions match TRBD1. J gave up 4 bases and V 5 bases, and 7 bases lay outside the gene matches. The CDR3 consists of 14 residues. CDR1 is SSHAT and CDR2 is FNYEAQ in the germline V gene (reference sequence). The CDR3 sequence: CASSGDRGLETQYF. DNA of the CDR3: TGTGCCAGCAGCGGGGACAGAGGCCTAGAGACCCAGTACTTC.

This clonotype was picked up a small number of times. This sequence joins TRBV5-1 and TRBJ2-7; 13 nucleotides align to TRBD2. V gave up 7 bases and J gave up 4 bases; unmatched junction bases: 2. CDR1 is SGHRS, CDR2 YFSETQ, per germline. This CDR3 has 13 amino acids. The CDR3 reads CASGTSGDYEQYF. The CDR3 bases are TGCGCCAGCGGGACTAGCGGGGATTACGAGCAGTACTTC.